Below, one T cell receptor beta chain is given with its context. This CDR3 is missing its conserved last phenylalanine or tryptophan, likely due to a read error. The DNA is left out, because the CDR3 cannot be placed on it with certainty; the CDR3 is given as TCRdb lists it. The germline CDR1 and CDR2 sequences are SEHNR and FQNEAQ (reference sequence). From its first to its last residue, the CDR3 has 13 amino acids. The sample belongs to a study of CD8+CD57+ T cells in acquired aplastic anemia. TCR beta VDJ combinations and CDR3 sequences were profiled from genomic DNA. TCRdb re-analysed the reads in MiXCR, keeping a single row per CDR3 protein. The sample yields 260,000 or so distinct CDR3 sequences, 82% seen once. CD8+CD57+ cell expansion, shown by flow cytometry, had occurred in the patients selected for sequencing.

This sequence joins TRBV7-9 and TRBJ2-1; the table assigns TRBD1, which was not confirmed against the DNA. This sequence originates from a human donor with aplastic anemia. The sample comprised sorted CD4+, CD8+, or CD8+CD57+ T cells (not recorded which) from PBMCs. The CDR3 here is CASSVQGSGERFV.